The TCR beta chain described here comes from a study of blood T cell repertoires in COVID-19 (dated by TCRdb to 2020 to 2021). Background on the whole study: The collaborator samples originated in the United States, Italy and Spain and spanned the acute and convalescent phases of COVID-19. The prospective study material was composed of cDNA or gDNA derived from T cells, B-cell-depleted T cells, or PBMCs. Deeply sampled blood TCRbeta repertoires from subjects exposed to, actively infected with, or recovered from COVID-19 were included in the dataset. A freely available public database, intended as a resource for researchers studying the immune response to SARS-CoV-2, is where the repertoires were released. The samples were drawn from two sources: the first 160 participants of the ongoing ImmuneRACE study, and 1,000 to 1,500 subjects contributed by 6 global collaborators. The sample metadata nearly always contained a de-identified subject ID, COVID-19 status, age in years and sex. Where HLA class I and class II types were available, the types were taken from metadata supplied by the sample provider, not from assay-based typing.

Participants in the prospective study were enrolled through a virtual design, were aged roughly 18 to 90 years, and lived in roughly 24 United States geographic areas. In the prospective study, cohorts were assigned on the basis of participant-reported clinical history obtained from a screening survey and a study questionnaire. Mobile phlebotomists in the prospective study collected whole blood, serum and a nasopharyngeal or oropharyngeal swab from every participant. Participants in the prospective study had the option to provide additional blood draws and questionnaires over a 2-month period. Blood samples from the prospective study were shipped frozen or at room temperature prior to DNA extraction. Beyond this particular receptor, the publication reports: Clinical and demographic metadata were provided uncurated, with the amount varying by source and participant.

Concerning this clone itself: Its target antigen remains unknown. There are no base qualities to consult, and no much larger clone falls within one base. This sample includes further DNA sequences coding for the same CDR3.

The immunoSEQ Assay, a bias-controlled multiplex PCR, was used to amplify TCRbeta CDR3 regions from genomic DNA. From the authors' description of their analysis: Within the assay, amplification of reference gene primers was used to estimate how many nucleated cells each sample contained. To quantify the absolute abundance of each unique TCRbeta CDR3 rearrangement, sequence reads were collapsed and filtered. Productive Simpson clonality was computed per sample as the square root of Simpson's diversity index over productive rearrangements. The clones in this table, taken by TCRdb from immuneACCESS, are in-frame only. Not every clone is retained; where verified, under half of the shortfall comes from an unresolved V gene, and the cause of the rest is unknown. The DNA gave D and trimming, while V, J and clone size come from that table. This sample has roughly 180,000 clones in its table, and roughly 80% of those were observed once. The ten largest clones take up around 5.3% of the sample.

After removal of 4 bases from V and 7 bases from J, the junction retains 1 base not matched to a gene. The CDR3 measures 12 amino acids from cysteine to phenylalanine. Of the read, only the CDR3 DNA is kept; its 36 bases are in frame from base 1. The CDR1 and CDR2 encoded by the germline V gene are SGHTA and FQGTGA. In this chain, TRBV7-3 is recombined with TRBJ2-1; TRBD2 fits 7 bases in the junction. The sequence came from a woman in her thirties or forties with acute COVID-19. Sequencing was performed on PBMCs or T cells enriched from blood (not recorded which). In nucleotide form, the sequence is TGTGCCAGCAGCTCCGGGGGGAATGAGCAGTTCTTC. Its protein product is CASSSGGNEQFF.